Listed below are T cell receptor beta chains from one sample, sequenced in a study of T cells in localized non-small cell lung cancer. Sequencing used immunoSEQ multiplex PCR; TCRdb keeps in-frame clones, though not all of them. The sample includes about 9,600 clones, around 91% of them seen just once. The source was peripheral blood, collected before any cancer treatment. These receptors were taken from a male donor older than 55 with stage III squamous cell lung carcinoma. CDR3s include the opening cysteine and the closing phenylalanine or tryptophan. A D gene is named only where the DNA matches it firmly. For some rows the clone size is stated as once, few or many, or as a class when expanded; others skip it.

D gene	V gene	clone size	CDR3 length	J gene	CDR3 protein	CDR3 DNA
.	TRBV5-1	.	15	TRBJ1-1	CASSLEFAGSAEAFF	TGCGCCAGCAGCTTGGAATTCGCCGGGAGCGCTGAAGCTTTCTTT
TRBD1	TRBV7-2	.	14	TRBJ2-7	CASSPRQGFYEQYF	TGTGCCAGCAGCCCCAGACAGGGATTCTACGAGCAGTACTTC
.	TRBV5-5	.	14	TRBJ1-5	CASSYSGTNQPQHF	TGTGCCAGCAGCTACTCCGGGACAAATCAGCCCCAGCATTTT
.	TRBV5-6	hyperexpanded	13	TRBJ1-4	CASTDGTNEKLFF	TGTGCCAGCACCGATGGCACTAATGAAAAACTGTTTTTT
.	TRBV12-5	.	13	TRBJ2-7	CASGLVEAYEQYF	TGTGCTAGTGGTTTGGTCGAAGCCTACGAGCAGTACTTC
.	TRBV4-1	.	17	TRBJ2-7	CASSQSPVGTGAAEQYF	TGCGCCAGCAGCCAATCCCCGGTTGGGACTGGCGCCGCCGAGCAGTACTTC
.	TRBV19	.	13	TRBJ2-6	CASGDSGANVLTF	TGTGCTTCAGGGGACTCTGGGGCCAACGTCCTGACTTTC
.	TRBV6-5	.	11	TRBJ2-7	CASSEGYEQYF	TGTGCCAGCAGTGAGGGTTACGAGCAGTACTTC
TRBD1	TRBV28	.	14	TRBJ2-5	CASSLNPGGETQYF	TGTGCCAGCAGTTTAAATCCAGGGGGCGAGACCCAGTACTTC
.	TRBV19	.	15	TRBJ2-5	CATAHTGDNQETQYF	TGTGCCACCGCACACACGGGGGACAACCAAGAGACCCAGTACTTC
TRBD1	TRBV4-3	once	17	TRBJ1-2	CASSQAGRDRGFYGYTF	TGCGCCAGCAGCCAAGCCGGAAGGGACAGGGGGTTCTATGGCTACACCTTC
TRBD1	TRBV10-3	.	15	TRBJ2-7	CAMNSGTVFGYEQYF	TGTGCCATGAACTCCGGGACAGTTTTTGGGTACGAGCAGTACTTC
.	TRBV2	.	14	TRBJ1-2	CASSEREGGYGYTF	TGTGCCAGCAGTGAAAGGGAGGGGGGCTATGGCTACACCTTC